The source of this TCR beta chain is a study of Graves' ophthalmopathy and Graves' hyperthyroidism. For the study at large: Being free of ophthalmopathy for 18 months of follow-up defined stable hyperthyroidism. Study results and limitations: Forecasting of ophthalmopathy progression by the model achieved approximately 70% sensitivity and roughly 72% specificity.

This clonotype showed up just a few times. Its antigen is unidentified. The V and J ends lost 4 bases and 2 bases respectively, with 14 bases between them. The germline gives CDR1 SEHNR, CDR2 FQNEAQ (reference sequence). This CDR3 contains 16 residues. Aged 18 to 65, hyperthyroidism patients had been newly diagnosed, with under 2 months' duration. RNA transcripts were the template, and TCR beta CDR3 regions were amplified from them. The authors performed first-round RT-PCR with HTBI primers and then a second-round multiplex PCR. TCRdb passed the multiplex PCR reads through MiXCR, listing each CDR3 protein once. In the table there are approximately 1.2 million distinct CDR3 sequences, about 38% of which are singletons.

Sequences were obtained from peripheral blood or thyroid tissue (not recorded which). The gene calls are TRBV7-9 and TRBJ2-2; no clear D. The origin of this receptor is an adult man with Graves' hyperthyroidism. The CDR3 sequence: CASSSPHKENTGELFF. The DNA of the CDR3 is TGTGCCAGCAGCTCCCCCCACAAGGAAAACACCGGGGAGCTGTTTTTT.